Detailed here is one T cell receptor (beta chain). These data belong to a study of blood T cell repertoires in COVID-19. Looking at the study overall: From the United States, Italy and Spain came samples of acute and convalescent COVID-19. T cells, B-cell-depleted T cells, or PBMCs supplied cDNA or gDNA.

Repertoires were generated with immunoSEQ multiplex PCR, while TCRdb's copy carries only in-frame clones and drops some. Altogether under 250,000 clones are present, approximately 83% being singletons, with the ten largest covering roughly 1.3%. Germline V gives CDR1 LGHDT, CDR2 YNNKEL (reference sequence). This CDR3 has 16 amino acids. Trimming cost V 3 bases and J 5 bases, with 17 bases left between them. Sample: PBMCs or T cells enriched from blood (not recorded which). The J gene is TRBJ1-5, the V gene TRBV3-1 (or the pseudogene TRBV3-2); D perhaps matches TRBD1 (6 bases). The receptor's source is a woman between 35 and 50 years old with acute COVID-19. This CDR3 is CASSHADDRTHQPQHF. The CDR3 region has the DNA TGTGCCAGCAGCCATGCTGACGACAGGACTCATCAGCCCCAGCATTTT.